The clone carrying this T cell receptor (beta chain) has only one observation. Its specificity is not known. CDR1 is MGHRA and CDR2 is YSYEKL in the germline V gene. Trimming removed 2 bases at V and 6 bases at J, with 18 bases between. The CDR3 is made up of 16 amino acids. Data came from immunoSEQ multiplex PCR; TCRdb stores just in-frame clones and leaves some out. This repertoire shows roughly 12,000 clones, approximately 81% found once; its top ten account for 30% to 40%. Time point denoted: cycle 4 day 1 (C4D1), after less than seven weeks of nivolumab. After autologous stem cell transplantation all patients relapsed, and prior brentuximab vedotin exposure differed between cohorts. The authors enriched CD8+ T cells from thawed PBMCs via magnetic negative selection. Patients had relapsed/refractory classical Hodgkin lymphoma with complete response, partial response or progressive disease as best response.

This record comes from a study of PD-1 blockade in classical Hodgkin lymphoma. The study, taken as a whole, reports: The study found that TCR diversity rose significantly by C4D1 in CD4+ but not CD8+ cells. Partial responders and progressors had significantly lower baseline TCR diversity. Some patients began nivolumab under 1 year after ASCT. These patients were excluded from later analyses.

The sequences come from CD8+ T cells from blood, collected before the fourth cycle of nivolumab. This TCR was recovered from a human donor with classical Hodgkin lymphoma. The donor label of this sample is uncertain. The rearrangement uses TRBV4-1 and TRBJ2-3; D is uncertain. CDR3 residues: CASSQYVFNQADTQYF. The CDR3 DNA is TGCGCCAGCAGCCAATACGTATTCAACCAGGCGGATACGCAGTATTTT.